This is a list of T cell receptor beta chains from one sample in a study of control samples from healthy donors and cancer patients. Using immunoSEQ multiplex PCR, the repertoire was profiled, and TCRdb retains in-frame clones only, with some absent. The sample contains over 150,000 clones, approximately 92% of which appear only once. Source material: blood. Source of these receptors: a man aged 25 to 40 in good health. CDR3s include the opening cysteine and the closing phenylalanine or tryptophan. A D gene is named only where the DNA matches it firmly. Clone size is shown for a subset of rows, as once, few, many or a class of expanded clone.

j_gene,d_gene,v_gene,abundance,CDR3aa,CDR3nt
TRBJ2-5,TRBD2,TRBV9,NA,CASSSTPGLAETQYF,TGTGCCAGCAGCTCTACCCCGGGACTAGCAGAGACCCAGTACTTC
TRBJ2-2,TRBD1,TRBV28,NA,CASSSGGNTGELFF,TGTGCCAGCAGTTCAGGGGGGAACACCGGGGAGCTGTTTTTT
TRBJ1-1,TRBD1,TRBV6-6,once,CASRSTGGRTEAFF,TGTGCCAGTAGATCTACAGGGGGACGGACTGAAGCTTTCTTT
TRBJ1-2,NA,TRBV5-1,NA,CASSLGSDSGYTF,TGCGCCAGCAGCCTGGGCTCCGATTCGGGCTACACCTTC
TRBJ2-3,TRBD1,TRBV19,NA,CATKQGAGSDTQYF,TGTGCCACCAAACAGGGGGCAGGATCAGATACGCAGTATTTT
TRBJ1-3,NA,TRBV2,NA,CASRDPLSSGNTIYF,TGTGCCAGCAGAGACCCGCTGAGCTCTGGAAACACCATATATTTT
TRBJ2-3,NA,TRBV27,NA,CASRSIFGGSSTDTQYF,TGTGCCAGCAGGAGCATTTTTGGCGGCTCTAGCACAGATACGCAGTATTTT
TRBJ1-2,NA,TRBV9,few,CASGTDGLTF,TGTGCCAGCGGCACGGACGGGTTAACCTTC
TRBJ2-1,TRBD2,TRBV10-1,NA,CASSESTSSGRDEQFF,TGCGCCAGCAGTGAGTCGACGTCTAGCGGGAGGGATGAGCAGTTCTTC
TRBJ2-3,TRBD2,TRBV28,NA,CASLSGGSTDTQYF,TGTGCCAGCTTATCGGGGGGGAGCACAGATACGCAGTATTTT
TRBJ1-6,NA,TRBV21-1,NA,CASSKVRAGHGPLHF,TGTGCCAGCAGCAAAGTAAGGGCAGGACACGGACCCCTCCACTTT
TRBJ2-2,NA,TRBV15,NA,CATSRDISNTGELFF,TGTGCCACCAGCAGAGATATATCGAACACCGGGGAGCTGTTTTTT
TRBJ1-4,NA,TRBV19,NA,CASSIPVREKLFF,TGTGCCAGTAGTATCCCGGTGCGCGAAAAACTGTTTTTT
TRBJ2-1,TRBD2,TRBV30,NA,CAWSVPAGQQFF,TGTGCCTGGAGTGTACCAGCGGGGCAGCAGTTCTTC
TRBJ2-6,TRBD2,TRBV5-4,NA,CASSLVPLAGDGANVLTF,TGTGCCAGCAGCTTGGTCCCACTAGCGGGAGATGGGGCCAACGTCCTGACTTTC
TRBJ1-6,NA,TRBV6-5,NA,CASSYSSGALHF,TGTGCCAGCAGTTACTCTTCGGGGGCCCTCCACTTT
TRBJ1-1,NA,TRBV6-2/TRBV6-3,NA,CASSYGGRLEAFF,TGTGCCAGCAGTTACGGTGGCAGGTTGGAAGCTTTCTTT
TRBJ2-7,NA,TRBV27,NA,CASRLFTGRVGEQYF,TGTGCCAGCAGGCTATTTACGGGCAGGGTGGGAGAGCAGTACTTC
TRBJ1-2,NA,TRBV28,NA,CASSARQNYYGYTF,TGTGCCAGCAGTGCCAGACAGAACTACTATGGCTACACCTTC
TRBJ2-7,NA,TRBV14,NA,CASSQGQGGYEQYF,TGTGCCAGCAGCCAAGGTCAGGGGGGCTACGAGCAGTACTTC
TRBJ2-3,NA,TRBV4-1,NA,CASGAAGTTDTQYF,TGCGCCAGCGGGGCCGCCGGGACGACAGATACGCAGTATTTT
TRBJ2-4,NA,TRBV27,once,CASSLSRGVAKNIQYF,TGTGCCAGCAGTTTATCGAGAGGGGTAGCCAAAAACATTCAGTACTTC
TRBJ1-3,NA,TRBV10-2,NA,CASSEKRLSGNTIYF,TGCGCCAGCAGTGAAAAACGGCTTTCTGGAAACACCATATATTTT
TRBJ2-7,TRBD1,TRBV28,once,CASSTRQGSSYEQYF,TGTGCCAGCAGTACCCGACAGGGAAGCTCCTACGAGCAGTACTTC